This T cell receptor (beta chain) came from a study of blood T cells in healthy people across ages. The study, taken as a whole, reports: The study regarded diversity estimates from one million T cells as underestimates.

This clonotype has ten or more counts. What it binds is not known. A second PCR of 7 to 11 cycles used a sample-barcoded 5' primer and a J-beta primer mix. From each sample, at least 2.5 million paired-end reads containing CDR3 were obtained. Via MiXCR, TCRdb re-called the 5' RACE reads, giving one row per CDR3 protein. Of under 2 million distinct CDR3 sequences in the sample, around 35% were seen once. Isolation of PBMCs gave at least 6 million cells per sample. The TCR comes from a woman aged 30 to 39 in good health. Sequencing input: blood.

The CDR3 sequence is CASSLGVAGETQYF. CDR3 bases: TGTGCCAGCAGCTTGGGGGTCGCTGGGGAGACCCAGTACTTC. The chain has TRBV11-2 and TRBJ2-5; D may be TRBD1 or TRBD2 (5 bases each). CDR1 and CDR2 from the germline V gene are SGHAT and FQNNGV. The ends were cut back, 3 bases at V and 5 bases at J, with 13 bases in the middle. This CDR3 region has 14 residues.